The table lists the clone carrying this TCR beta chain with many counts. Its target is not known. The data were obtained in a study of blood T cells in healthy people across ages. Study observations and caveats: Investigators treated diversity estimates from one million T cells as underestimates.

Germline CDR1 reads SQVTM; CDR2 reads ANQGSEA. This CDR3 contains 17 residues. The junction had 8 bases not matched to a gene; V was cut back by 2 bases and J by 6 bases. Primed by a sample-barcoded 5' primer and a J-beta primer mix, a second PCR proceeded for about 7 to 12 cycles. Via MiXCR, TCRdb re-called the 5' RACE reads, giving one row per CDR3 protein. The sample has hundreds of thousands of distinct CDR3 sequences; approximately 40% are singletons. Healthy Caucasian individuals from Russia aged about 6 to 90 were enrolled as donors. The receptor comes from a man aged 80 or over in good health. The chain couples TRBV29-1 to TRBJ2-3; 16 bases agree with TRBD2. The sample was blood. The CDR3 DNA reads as TGCAGCGTTGAATTTGCTGTGGGACTAGCGGGAGGGGATACGCAGTATTTT. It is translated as CSVEFAVGLAGGDTQYF.